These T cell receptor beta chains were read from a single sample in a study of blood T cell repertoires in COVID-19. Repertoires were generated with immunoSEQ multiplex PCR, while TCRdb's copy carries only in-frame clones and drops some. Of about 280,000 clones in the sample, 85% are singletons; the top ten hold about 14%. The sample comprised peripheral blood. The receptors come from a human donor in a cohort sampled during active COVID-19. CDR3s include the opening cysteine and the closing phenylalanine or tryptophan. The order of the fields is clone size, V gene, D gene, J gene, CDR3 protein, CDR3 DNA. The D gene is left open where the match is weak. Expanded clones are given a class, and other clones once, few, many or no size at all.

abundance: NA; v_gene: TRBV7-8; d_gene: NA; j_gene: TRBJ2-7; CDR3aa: CASSFGGFYEQYF; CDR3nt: TGTGCCAGCAGCTTCGGCGGATTCTACGAGCAGTACTTC
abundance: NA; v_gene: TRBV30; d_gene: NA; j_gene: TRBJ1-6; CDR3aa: CAWSLPGLNMGSPLHF; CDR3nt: TGTGCCTGGAGCTTACCGGGACTCAATATGGGCTCACCCCTCCACTTT
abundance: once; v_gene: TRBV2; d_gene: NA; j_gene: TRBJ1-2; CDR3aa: CASNRPRGAGENYGYTF; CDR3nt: TGTGCCAGCAACAGGCCTCGGGGGGCTGGGGAGAACTATGGCTACACCTTC
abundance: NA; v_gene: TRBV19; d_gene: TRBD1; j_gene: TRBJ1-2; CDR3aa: CASGDRQHGYTF; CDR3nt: TGTGCCAGTGGGGACAGACAGCATGGCTACACCTTC
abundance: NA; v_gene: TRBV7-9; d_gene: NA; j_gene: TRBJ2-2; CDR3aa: CASSLYPGRTGELFF; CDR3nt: TGTGCCAGCAGCTTATATCCGGGAAGAACCGGGGAGCTGTTTTTT
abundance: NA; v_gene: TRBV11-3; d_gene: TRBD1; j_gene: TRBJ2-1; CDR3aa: CASSQRTGSSYNEQFF; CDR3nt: TGTGCCAGCAGCCAACGGACAGGGAGCTCCTACAATGAGCAGTTCTTC
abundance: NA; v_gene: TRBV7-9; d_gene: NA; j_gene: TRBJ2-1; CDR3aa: CASSLVANHEQFF; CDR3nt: TGTGCCAGCAGCTTGGTAGCTAACCATGAGCAGTTCTTC
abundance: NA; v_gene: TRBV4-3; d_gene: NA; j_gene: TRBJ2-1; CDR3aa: CASSVTRTNNEQFF; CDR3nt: TGCGCCAGCAGCGTCACACGAACTAATAATGAGCAGTTCTTC
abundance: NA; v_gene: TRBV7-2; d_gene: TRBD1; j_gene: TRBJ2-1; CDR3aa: CASSFDRGRAHEQFF; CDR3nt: TGTGCCAGCAGCTTCGACAGGGGGCGCGCCCATGAGCAGTTCTTC
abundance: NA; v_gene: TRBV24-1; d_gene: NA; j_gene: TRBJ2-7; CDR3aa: CATSDPALAGGEQYF; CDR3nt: TGTGCCACCAGTGATCCGGCGCTAGCCGGAGGAGAGCAGTACTTC
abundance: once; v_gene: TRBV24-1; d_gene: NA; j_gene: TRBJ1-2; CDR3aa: CATSDLGGYGYTF; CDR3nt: TGTGCCACCAGTGATCTCGGGGGCTATGGCTACACCTTC
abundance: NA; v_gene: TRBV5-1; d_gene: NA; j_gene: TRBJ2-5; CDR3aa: CASSLLALQETQYF; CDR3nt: TGCGCCAGCAGCCTACTAGCTTTGCAAGAGACCCAGTACTTC
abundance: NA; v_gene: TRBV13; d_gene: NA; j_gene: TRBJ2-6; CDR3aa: CASSARTASGANVLTF; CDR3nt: TGTGCCAGCAGCGCTCGAACAGCTTCTGGGGCCAACGTCCTGACTTTC
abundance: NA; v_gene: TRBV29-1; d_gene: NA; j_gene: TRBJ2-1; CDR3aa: CSVQGGYEQFF; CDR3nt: TGCAGCGTACAAGGGGGTTATGAGCAGTTCTTC
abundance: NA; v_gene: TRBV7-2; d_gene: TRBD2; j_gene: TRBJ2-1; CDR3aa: CASSLRGLAVYNEQFF; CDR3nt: TGTGCCAGCAGCTTACGTGGACTAGCGGTATACAATGAGCAGTTCTTC